Each of the 3 T cell receptor beta chains below was sequenced from the same sample in a study of monozygotic twins with inflammatory bowel disease. TCRdb re-called the 5' RACE reads; every CDR3 protein appears as one record, without DNA. This table lists 400,000 or so distinct CDR3 sequences. Sequenced: blood. The origin of the receptors is a human donor with ulcerative colitis or Crohn's disease, or a healthy co-twin of an affected twin (not recorded which).

The rearrangement links TRBV6-5 to TRBJ1-5; TCRdb selects TRBD1, and the lack of DNA leaves this call unchecked. Per germline, CDR1 MNHEY and CDR2 SVGAGI. The CDR3 totals 16 residues. CDR3 sequence reads: CASSSLQGSSNQPQHF.

J is TRBJ1-1 and V is TRBV5-1; TCRdb lists TRBD1, though no DNA is available to test this call. CDR1 is SGHRS, CDR2 YFSETQ, per germline. The CDR3 spans 16 residues. CDR3 sequence reads: CASSLEPGGRNTEAFF. The entire variable domain, with the rest obtained from reference TRBV5-1 and TRBJ1-1, is as follows: KAGVTQTPRYLIKTRGQQVTLSCSPISGHRSVSWYQQTPGQGLQFLFEYFSETQRNKGNFPGRFSGRQFSNSRSEMNVSTLELGDSALYLCASSLEPGGRNTEAFFGQGTRLTVV.

The gene calls are TRBV7-2 and TRBJ2-1. This CDR3 contains 16 residues. CDR1 is SGHTA and CDR2 is FQGNSA in the germline V gene. The CDR3 sequence is CASSLVLAVPYNEQFF.